This record concerns one TCR beta chain sequence. This specimen belongs to a study of blood T cell repertoires in COVID-19. Study as a whole: There were acute and convalescent COVID-19 samples, and they came from the United States, Italy and Spain. PBMCs, B-cell-depleted T cells, or T cells provided the cDNA or gDNA that made up the material.

Seattle participants joined during active infection and were tracked over time. Original handling: Reference gene primer amplification in the assay estimated nucleated cell counts. Some clones are missing from TCRdb's copy, which holds only in-frame ones; the method was immunoSEQ multiplex PCR. That table gives V, J and clone size, and the DNA gave D and trimming. The sample holds about 300,000 clones, around 90% seen once. Germline CDR1 and CDR2: SGHTA and FQGTGA. The CDR3 is 16 residues long. Trimming took 4 bases from V and 5 from J; bases not matched to a gene: 10. The chain recombines TRBV7-3 with TRBJ2-5; 10 nucleotides agree with TRBD2. Sequenced material: peripheral blood. This clonotype originated in a young woman with COVID-19, enrolled during active disease. The CDR3: CASSSSSSGRFETQYF. CDR3 coding DNA: TGTGCCAGCAGCTCCTCGAGTAGCGGGAGGTTCGAGACCCAGTACTTC.